These 22 T cell receptor beta chains share one sample of origin, sequenced in a study of shared clonotypes between healthy human individuals. Terminally differentiated effector memory CD45RA+ cells were excluded from the naive CD8 cells, which were CD45RO-negative and positively selected for CCR7. The method was immunoSEQ multiplex PCR; TCRdb's version includes in-frame clones alone and lacks a portion of them. The sample records 700,000 to 950,000 clones, approximately 97% being singletons. Sequencing was done on a sample of naive CD8+ T cells sorted from blood. These receptors were obtained from a man younger than 45 in good health.

This chain links TRBV28 with TRBJ1-4; D ambiguous. V dropped 7 bases and J dropped 8 bases, with 11 bases sitting between them. This CDR3 is built from 12 residues. Germline lookup yields CDR1 MDHEN and CDR2 SYDVKM. CDR3 amino acids: CASTPEGEKLFF. For the CDR3, the DNA is TGTGCCAGCACCCCGGAAGGGGAAAAACTGTTTTTT.

The V call is TRBV7-2, the J call TRBJ2-1; no reliable D call. Germline CDR1 reads SGHTA; CDR2 reads FQGNSA. This CDR3 contains 16 residues. Trimming removed 2 bases at V and 3 bases at J, with 14 bases between. Here the CDR3 DNA reads TGTGCCAGCAGCTTATCTTATGGGAAGAACTACAATGAGCAGTTCTTC. Translated, it gives CASSLSYGKNYNEQFF.

This chain links TRBV7-9 with TRBJ2-7; TRBD1 matches 9 bases. V gave up 3 bases and J gave up 3 bases; unmatched junction bases: 9. The CDR3 spans 16 residues. Germline CDR1 SEHNR, CDR2 FQNEAQ (reference sequence). The CDR3: CASSFSWDRELYEQYF. The CDR3 DNA reads as TGTGCCAGCAGCTTTTCGTGGGACAGGGAGCTCTACGAGCAGTACTTC.

The chain recombines TRBV4-1 with TRBJ2-2; D might be TRBD1 or TRBD2, each matching 6 bases. The length of the CDR3 is 15 residues. Trimming cost V 7 bases and J 2 bases, with 14 bases left between them. CDR1 MGHRA and CDR2 YSYEKL come from the germline V gene. CDR3 nucleotides: TGCGCCAGCACCTGGGGGGCAAGAAACACCGGGGAGCTGTTTTTT. Protein sequence: CASTWGARNTGELFF.

The CDR3 DNA is TGTGCCAGCAGTGCCCCACCGGGAGGGTTGGACAATGAGCAGTTCTTC. Amino acid sequence: CASSAPPGGLDNEQFF. J is TRBJ2-1 and V is TRBV28; 8 nucleotides align to TRBD2. From germline, CDR1 is MDHEN and CDR2 SYDVKM. V dropped 5 bases and J dropped 5; count of bases not matched to a gene: 11. CDR3 size: 16 residues.

CDR3 in amino acids: CASSYSSGPAYEQYF. Here the CDR3 DNA reads TGTGCCAGCAGTTACTCCTCCGGACCGGCCTACGAGCAGTACTTC. The chain is built from TRBV6-5 and TRBJ2-7; D is undetermined. The CDR3 has 15 residues. Germline CDR1 and CDR2: MNHEY and SVGAGI. Deletions cut 0 bases from V and 2 bases from J, with 11 bases between.

The rearrangement uses TRBV7-6 and TRBJ2-7; D is unresolved. The V end lost 3 bases, the J end lost 3 bases, and 15 bases lay between the germline ends. The CDR3 is 15 amino acids. The V gene's germline CDR1 is SGHVS and CDR2 FNYEAQ. This chain's CDR3 is CASSFSPRNNYEQYF. CDR3 DNA sequence: TGTGCCAGCAGCTTTTCCCCGAGGAACAACTACGAGCAGTACTTC.

The chain is built from TRBV4-1 and TRBJ1-5; tentatively, D is TRBD1 (5 bases). CDR3 length: 15 residues. Germline values: CDR1 MGHRA, CDR2 YSYEKL. V was pared by 3 bases and J by 0 bases, with 9 bases between. The CDR3 protein is CASSQGRDSNQPQHF. CDR3 DNA sequence: TGCGCCAGCAGCCAGGGACGGGATAGCAATCAGCCCCAGCATTTT.

The chain employs TRBV27 and TRBJ2-2, with D perhaps TRBD2 (6 bases). The V gene's germline CDR1 is MNHEY and CDR2 SMNVEV (reference sequence). Trimming pared 3 bases from V and 1 base from J, leaving 15 bases between. The CDR3 sequence is 17 residues long. CDR3 sequence: CASSFLSLALNTGELFF. For the CDR3, the DNA is TGTGCCAGCAGTTTTCTGTCCCTAGCGTTGAACACCGGGGAGCTGTTTTTT.

The chain recombines TRBV7-9 with TRBJ2-7, with 13 bases aligning to TRBD2. The ends lost 6 bases at V and 3 bases at J; junction bases unmatched: 8. Germline values: CDR1 SEHNR, CDR2 FQNEAQ (reference sequence). The CDR3 covers 16 residues. The CDR3 sequence: CASSLTSGRALYEQYF. The DNA of the CDR3 is TGTGCCAGCAGTCTAACTAGCGGGAGGGCCCTCTACGAGCAGTACTTC.

V usage is TRBV11-3 and J usage is TRBJ2-3; 7 bases line up with TRBD2. CDR3 length equals 17 residues. V shed 0 bases, J shed 1 base, and the junction held 7 bases outside the gene matches. Germline V gene sequence: CDR1 SGHNT, CDR2 YENEEA. As DNA, the CDR3 is TGTGCCAGCAGCTTAGATGTTAGCGGGTTGGGCACAGATACGCAGTATTTT. Translated, it gives CASSLDVSGLGTDTQYF.

The chain couples TRBV15 to TRBJ2-3; D uncertain. The CDR3 extends over 13 amino acids. V was trimmed by 4 bases and J by 0 bases, leaving 5 bases between them. From germline, CDR1 is LNHNV and CDR2 YYDKDF (reference sequence). Here the CDR3 reads CATSIHSTDTQYF. The CDR3 bases are TGTGCCACCAGCATCCATAGCACAGATACGCAGTATTTT.

V is TRBV5-1 and J is TRBJ1-2; D may be TRBD1 (5 bases). Trimming left V 0 bases short and J 7 bases short, with 7 bases between. This CDR3 contains 12 residues. Germline assignment: CDR1 SGHRS and CDR2 YFSETQ. In DNA form, the CDR3 reads TGCGCCAGCAGCTTGGGGGGACCTGGCTACACCTTC. It is translated as CASSLGGPGYTF.

The chain carries TRBV7-9 and TRBJ1-3; D gene ambiguous. The ends were cut back, 1 base at V and 0 bases at J, with 7 bases in the middle. Germline V gene lookup returns CDR1 SEHNR and CDR2 FQNEAQ (reference sequence). The CDR3 covers 15 residues. CDR3 sequence: CASSLGPISGNTIYF. Written as DNA, the CDR3 is TGTGCCAGCAGCTTAGGCCCGATCTCTGGAAACACCATATATTTT.

This chain links TRBV2 with TRBJ1-1; no clear D gene. The CDR3 consists of 13 residues. The V end was cut by 0 bases, the J end by 4 bases, with 6 bases between. The V gene's germline CDR1 is SNHLY and CDR2 FYNNEI. The CDR3 loop is CASSEAPGTEAFF. For the CDR3, the DNA is TGTGCCAGCAGTGAAGCGCCGGGCACTGAAGCTTTCTTT.

The V call is TRBV5-1, the J call TRBJ2-3, with 8 bases aligning to TRBD2. The ends lost 4 bases at V and 4 bases at J; junction bases unmatched: 14. This CDR3 spans 17 amino acids. CDR1 SGHRS and CDR2 YFSETQ come from the germline V gene. As DNA, the CDR3 is TGCGCCAGCAGCCCGGCGTCATTCGGCGGGGGGCCAGATACGCAGTATTTT. Protein sequence: CASSPASFGGGPDTQYF. Filled out from reference TRBV5-1 and TRBJ2-3, the complete variable domain reads KAGVTQTPRYLIKTRGQQVTLSCSPISGHRSVSWYQQTPGQGLQFLFEYFSETQRNKGNFPGRFSGRQFSNSRSEMNVSTLELGDSALYLCASSPASFGGGPDTQYFGPGTRLTVL.

This chain links TRBV4-1 with TRBJ1-5; D gene ambiguous. V was clipped by 1 base and J by 0 bases, with 4 bases between them. The CDR3 spans 14 residues. The germline CDR1 and CDR2 sequences are MGHRA and YSYEKL. The CDR3: CASSQVHSNQPQHF. Here the CDR3 DNA reads TGCGCCAGCAGCCAAGTCCATAGCAATCAGCCCCAGCATTTT.

J is TRBJ2-7 and V is TRBV6-1; possibly TRBD1 for D (6 bases). The CDR3 length is 12 residues. CDR1 is MNHNS and CDR2 is SASEGT in the germline V gene. Trimming cost V 7 bases and J 3 bases, with 10 bases left between them. The CDR3 region has the DNA TGTGCCAGCATGGACAGATACTACGAGCAGTACTTC. Translating gives CASMDRYYEQYF.

V usage is TRBV9 and J usage is TRBJ1-1; no firm D call. Germline assignment: CDR1 SGDLS and CDR2 YYNGEE. The CDR3 spans 14 residues. Trimming took off 3 bases at V and 2 bases at J, with 11 bases between the two ends. The CDR3 reads CASSERSANTEAFF. DNA for the CDR3: TGTGCCAGCAGCGAACGGTCGGCTAACACTGAAGCTTTCTTT. Full variable domain (remainder filled in from reference TRBV9 and TRBJ1-1): DSGVTQTPKHLITATGQRVTLRCSPRSGDLSVYWYQQSLDQGLQFLIQYYNGEERAKGNILERFSAQQFPDLHSELNLSSLELGDSALYFCASSERSANTEAFFGQGTRLTVV.

This chain joins TRBV28 and TRBJ2-7; D uncertain. This CDR3 has 12 residues. Germline CDR1 and CDR2: MDHEN and SYDVKM. The CDR3: CPPDSCPYEQYF. The CDR3 DNA reads TGTCCACCAGATTCATGTCCCTACGAGCAGTACTTC.

V gene TRBV2 combines with J gene TRBJ2-1; no definite D call. Trimming shortened V by 2 bases and J by 0 bases, and 14 bases separated the two germline ends. CDR3 size: 17 residues. Germline V lookup: CDR1 SNHLY, CDR2 FYNNEI. The CDR3 nucleotides read TGTGCCAGCAGTGAATCGACTCCATGGAGCTCCTACAATGAGCAGTTCTTC. It encodes CASSESTPWSSYNEQFF.

The rearrangement uses TRBV4-2 and TRBJ1-4, with D unclear. CDR3 length equals 13 residues. V was trimmed by 1 base and J by 12 bases, leaving 12 bases between them. Germline V CDR1 and CDR2: LGHNA, YNFKEQ. The CDR3 spells CASSQVDGWELFF. In nucleotides, the CDR3 is TGTGCCAGCAGCCAAGTTGACGGGTGGGAACTGTTTTTT.